The 10 T cell receptor beta chains given below trace back to one sample, sequenced in a study of blood T cell repertoires in COVID-19. Some clones are missing from TCRdb's copy, which holds only in-frame ones; the method was immunoSEQ multiplex PCR. The data show some 74,000 clones, over 75% seen once. Source material: peripheral blood. These receptors were collected from a man aged 50 to 59 with acute or convalescent COVID-19.

The chain uses TRBV25-1 and TRBJ1-2; D is ambiguous. The germline V gene has CDR1 MGHDK and CDR2 SYGVNS. The CDR3 is made up of 12 amino acids. V was trimmed by 7 bases and J by 7 bases, leaving 13 bases between them. The CDR3 sequence is CASNGYVGGYTF. CDR3 coding DNA: TGTGCCAGCAACGGGTACGTGGGTGGCTACACCTTC.

The chain has TRBV19 and TRBJ2-7; 7 bases align to TRBD1. The CDR3 loop spans 13 amino acids. CDR1 and CDR2 from the germline V gene are LNHDA and SQIVND (reference sequence). V lost 6 bases and J lost 2; bases outside the gene matches: 4. The CDR3 DNA follows: TGTGCCAGTAGGGACAGGCGAACCTACGAGCAGTACTTC. Encoded protein: CASRDRRTYEQYF.

The chain employs TRBV19 and TRBJ2-7, with TRBD2 identical over 8 bases. Unmatched junction bases numbered 12, after V lost 7 bases and J lost 4 bases. CDR1 and CDR2 (germline): LNHDA, SQIVND (reference sequence). The CDR3 spans 15 residues. The CDR3 is CASNPSAGGFYEQYF. CDR3 DNA: TGTGCCAGTAATCCATCCGCGGGGGGTTTTTACGAGCAGTACTTC.

The chain carries TRBV24-1 and TRBJ2-5; 8 positions agree with TRBD1. Trimming cost V 4 bases and J 3 bases; bases outside gene matches: 3. CDR1 is KGHDR, CDR2 SFDVKD, per germline. There are 14 residues in the CDR3. CDR3 nucleotide sequence: TGTGCCACCAGTGAATCGGGACAGGAAGAGACCCAGTACTTC. It translates to CATSESGQEETQYF.

The chain is built from TRBV7-2 and TRBJ2-7, with 10 bases identical to TRBD1. V was clipped by 5 bases and J by 2 bases; unmatched bases: 6. CDR1 SGHTA and CDR2 FQGNSA come from the germline V gene. The CDR3 extends over 15 amino acids. The CDR3 DNA sequence: TGTGCCAGCAGCATATCGGGACAGGGGACCTACGAGCAGTACTTC. Translating it yields CASSISGQGTYEQYF.

The J gene is TRBJ2-7, the V gene TRBV4-1; possibly TRBD2 for D (5 bases). Trimming pared 4 bases from V and 2 bases from J, leaving 12 bases between. CDR1 MGHRA and CDR2 YSYEKL come from the germline V gene. The CDR3 spans 14 residues. The chain's CDR3 is CASSLKRGAYEQYF. The CDR3 DNA reads TGCGCCAGCAGCCTAAAACGGGGTGCCTACGAGCAGTACTTC.

The chain uses TRBV6-5 and TRBJ2-5; unclear D gene. With 2 bases removed from V and 2 bases from J, the gap between germline ends came to 12 bases. CDR3 length: 15 amino acids. CDR1 and CDR2 (germline): MNHEY, SVGAGI. The CDR3 DNA follows: TGTGCCAGCAGTTACAAGGTGTCAGGTCAAGAGACCCAGTACTTC. Protein sequence: CASSYKVSGQETQYF.

This chain connects TRBV11-2 to TRBJ2-1; no reliable D call. Germline CDR1 reads SGHAT; CDR2 reads FQNNGV. Trimming cost V 0 bases and J 12 bases, with 12 bases left between them. This CDR3 contains 13 residues. In nucleotides, the CDR3 is TGTGCCAGCAGCTTAGATGGAGAAATCGCGCAGTTCTTC. It encodes CASSLDGEIAQFF.

V and J are TRBV5-1 and TRBJ1-2; TRBD1 is a possible D gene (5 bases). Germline CDR1 is SGHRS and CDR2 is YFSETQ. The CDR3 extends over 16 amino acids. V lost 7 bases and J lost 0, with 19 bases in between. Here the CDR3 DNA reads TGCGCCAGCCGACCCCCTGTGGGGGGAGCTAACTATGGCTACACCTTC. Amino acids: CASRPPVGGANYGYTF.

V and J are TRBV24-1 and TRBJ1-1; 9 nucleotides agree with TRBD1. Germline values: CDR1 KGHDR, CDR2 SFDVKD. The trim removed 4 bases at V and 11 bases at J, leaving 10 bases unmatched. The CDR3 runs 14 residues. Here the CDR3 reads CATSEPGQGTRAFF. CDR3 nucleotide sequence: TGTGCCACCAGTGAACCCGGACAGGGGACGAGGGCTTTCTTT.